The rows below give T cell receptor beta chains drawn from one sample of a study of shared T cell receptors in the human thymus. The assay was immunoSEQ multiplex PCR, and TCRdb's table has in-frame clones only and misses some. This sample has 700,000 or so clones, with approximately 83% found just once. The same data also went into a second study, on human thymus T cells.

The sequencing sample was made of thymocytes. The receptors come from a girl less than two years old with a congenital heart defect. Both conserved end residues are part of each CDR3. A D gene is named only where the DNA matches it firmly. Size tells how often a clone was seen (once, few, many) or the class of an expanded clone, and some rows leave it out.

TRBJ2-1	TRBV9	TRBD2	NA	TGTGCCAGCAGCGGCGTTCGGACTAGCGGAGCTTACAATGAGCAGTTCTTC	CASSGVRTSGAYNEQFF
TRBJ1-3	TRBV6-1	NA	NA	TGTGCCAGCAGTGGGCGGGACTCTGGAAACACCATATATTTT	CASSGRDSGNTIYF
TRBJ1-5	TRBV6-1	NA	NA	TGTGCCAGCAGGCTGACTGCGGATCAGCCCCAGCATTTT	CASRLTADQPQHF
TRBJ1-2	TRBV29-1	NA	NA	TGCAGCGTATTATGGGGCCTACAGGGCCTTAACTATGGCTACACCTTC	CSVLWGLQGLNYGYTF
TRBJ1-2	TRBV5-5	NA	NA	TGTGCCAGCAGCTTCCACCCGAGAAAGGACAGTTATGGCTACACCTTC	CASSFHPRKDSYGYTF
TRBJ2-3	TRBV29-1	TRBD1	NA	TGCAGCGCGGACAGGGTGAGGACAGATACGCAGTATTTT	CSADRVRTDTQYF
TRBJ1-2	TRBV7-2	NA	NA	TGTGCCAGCAGCTCCGCCACACAGGGCGGCTATGGCTACACCTTC	CASSSATQGGYGYTF
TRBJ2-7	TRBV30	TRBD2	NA	TGTGCCTTTAGCCTAGCGGCGGGGCATCTCAGCTCCTACGAGCAGTACTTC	CAFSLAAGHLSSYEQYF
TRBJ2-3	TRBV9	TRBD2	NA	TGTGCCAGCAGCCCCGGGACTAGCGGGGACACAGATACGCAGTATTTT	CASSPGTSGDTDTQYF
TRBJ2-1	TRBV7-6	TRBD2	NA	TGTGCCAGCAGCTTAAGTGTCACTAGCGGGGATATGGGTGAGCAGTTCTTC	CASSLSVTSGDMGEQFF
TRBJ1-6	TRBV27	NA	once	TGTGCCAGCAGTATCCCTACAGGGAGCTATAATTCACCCCTCCACTTT	CASSIPTGSYNSPLHF
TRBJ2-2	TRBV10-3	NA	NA	TGTGCCATCAATGGGGAGTACACCGGGGAGCTGTTTTTT	CAINGEYTGELFF
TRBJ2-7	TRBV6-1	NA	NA	TGTGCCAGCATGCCAAGGGGTTCCTTCTCCTACGAGCAGTACTTC	CASMPRGSFSYEQYF
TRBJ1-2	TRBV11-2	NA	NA	TGTGCCAGCAGCTTTTTGGACAGAGATGGCTACACCTTC	CASSFLDRDGYTF
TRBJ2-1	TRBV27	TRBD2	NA	TGTGCCAGCAGTACCAGCGGGGGGCTGCTCAATGAGCAGTTCTTC	CASSTSGGLLNEQFF
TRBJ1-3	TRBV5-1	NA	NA	TGCGCCAGCAGCAATTGGGGTTTGCGTGGGGTACGGGGAGCTATCTCTGGAAACACCATATATTTT	CASSNWGLRGVRGAISGNTIYF
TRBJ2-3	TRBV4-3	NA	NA	TGCGCCAGCAGCCTCCATGGAGCTAGCACAGATACGCAGTATTTT	CASSLHGASTDTQYF
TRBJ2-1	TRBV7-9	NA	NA	TGTGCCAGCAGCTTAGACCCCACTGTGGCCTACAATGAGCAGTTCTTC	CASSLDPTVAYNEQFF
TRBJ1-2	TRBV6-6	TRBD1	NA	TGTGCCAGCAGCCAGGACAGGACTCCCGCTAACTATGGCTACACCTTC	CASSQDRTPANYGYTF
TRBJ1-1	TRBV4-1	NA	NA	TGCGCCAGCAGCCCCATAAGCCGGGACACCAACAGCAAGTGGAACACTGAAGCTTTCTTT	CASSPISRDTNSKWNTEAFF
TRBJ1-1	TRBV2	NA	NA	TGTGCCAGCATCGGACAGCCCGAAGCTTTCTTT	CASIGQPEAFF
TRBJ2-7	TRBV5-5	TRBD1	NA	TGTGCCAGCAGCCCCCGAGGGGGACAGGGGGCCCACGAGCAGTACTTC	CASSPRGGQGAHEQYF
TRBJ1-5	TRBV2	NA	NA	TGTGCCAGCGGACCGGGAGGCAGCAATCAGCCCCAGCATTTT	CASGPGGSNQPQHF
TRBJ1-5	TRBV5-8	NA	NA	TGTGCCAGCAGCTTGGGGACAGTGAATCAGCCCCAGCATTTT	CASSLGTVNQPQHF
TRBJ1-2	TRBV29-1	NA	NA	TGCAGCGTTGACAGACCCCTGCGGGGCTACACCTTC	CSVDRPLRGYTF
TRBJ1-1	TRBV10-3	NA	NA	TGTGCCATCAGAGGGGGACAAGGAGCTTTCTTT	CAIRGGQGAFF
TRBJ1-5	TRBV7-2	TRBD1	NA	TGTGCCAGCAGCGTAACAGGGGAAAACAATCAGCCCCAGCATTTT	CASSVTGENNQPQHF
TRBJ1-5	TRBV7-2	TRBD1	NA	TGTGCCAGCAGCTTAAGGGGACAGGCCCCCCATCAGCCCCAGCATTTT	CASSLRGQAPHQPQHF
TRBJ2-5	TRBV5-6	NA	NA	TGTGCCAGCACCCGCGGAGGCAACCAAGAGACCCAGTACTTC	CASTRGGNQETQYF